These 5 T cell receptor beta chains originate from one sample sequenced in a study of T cell changes during pregnancy in multiple sclerosis. Measured with immunoSEQ multiplex PCR; TCRdb has only the in-frame clones, and not every one. In the table there are 50,000 to 60,000 clones, over 80% of which are singletons. Here the sequenced sample was CD4+ T cells from peripheral blood mononuclear cells, taken after pregnancy. All receptors come from a female donor in good health, enrolled as a control in a pregnancy study.

The chain couples TRBV29-1 to TRBJ1-1; 11 bases line up with TRBD1. This CDR3 has 16 residues. The V and J ends lost 4 bases and 0 bases, in that order; junction bases with no gene match: 7. Germline values: CDR1 SQVTM, CDR2 ANQGSEA. The CDR3 protein is CSVVLGQGVVNTEAFF. DNA of the CDR3: TGCAGCGTTGTTTTGGGACAGGGGGTAGTGAACACTGAAGCTTTCTTT.

This sequence joins TRBV5-6 and TRBJ2-7, with 7 bases fitting TRBD1. There are 14 residues in the CDR3. Unmatched junction bases numbered 7, after V lost 1 base and J lost 6 bases. The germline V gene encodes CDR1 SGHDT and CDR2 YYEEEE. As DNA, the CDR3 is TGTGCCAGCAGCTTGTTACAGGGGAAGGTCGAGCAGTACTTC. Protein sequence: CASSLLQGKVEQYF.

This clone was picked up a small number of times. V usage is TRBV11-3 and J usage is TRBJ2-1; D uncertain. V lost 5 bases, J lost 10 bases, and 15 bases lay in between. Germline CDR1 and CDR2: SGHNT and YENEEA. This CDR3 contains 13 residues. The CDR3 region is CASSRNPLMEQFF. The CDR3, as DNA: TGTGCCAGCAGCCGTAACCCTCTAATGGAGCAGTTCTTC.

Here the CDR3 reads CASLKRGGTQETQYF. The CDR3 DNA sequence: TGTGCCAGCCTCAAGCGGGGGGGGACCCAAGAGACCCAGTACTTC. The gene calls are TRBV6-1 and TRBJ2-5, with 10 bases aligning to TRBD2. Per germline, CDR1 MNHNS and CDR2 SASEGT. The J segment lost 1 base and the V segment lost 8 bases, leaving 7 bases of the junction unmatched. The CDR3 sequence is 15 residues long.

V usage is TRBV14 and J usage is TRBJ2-2; D is possibly TRBD1 (6 bases). Trimming took off 0 bases at V and 5 bases at J, with 19 bases between the two ends. The CDR3 consists of 18 residues. Germline-derived CDR1 and CDR2 are SGHDN and FVKESK. CDR3 region: CASSQEFGGQPRTGELFF. For the CDR3, the DNA is TGTGCCAGCAGCCAAGAATTTGGTGGACAGCCCAGAACCGGGGAGCTGTTTTTT.